The clone carrying this T cell receptor (beta chain) has a handful of counts. As yet, its antigen is unknown. V lost 2 bases and J lost 5, with 7 bases in between. CDR3 length: 13 residues. Per the germline V gene, CDR1 is ENHRY and CDR2 is SYGVKD. TCRdb itself ran the 5' RACE reads through MiXCR, one entry per CDR3 protein. The repertoire has just under 650,000 distinct CDR3 sequences, under 8.5% of them found once; the top ten carry 1.5% to 2%. The data derive from a study of identical twins. Study-level points and caveats: Within monozygotic twins, out-of-frame TCR alpha sharing was underestimated by the models. Not following the same donors, the study drew its conclusions from cross-sectional statistical analysis.

These data are also associated with another study on yellow fever vaccine responses in identical twins.

V gene TRBV10-3 combines with J gene TRBJ2-1; D uncertain. The sequenced material came from PBMCs. The clonotype comes from a woman younger than 35 in good health. DNA of the CDR3: TGTGCCATCAGTGAGCACGGCCACAATGAGCAGTTCTTC. This gives the protein CAISEHGHNEQFF.